The following is a T cell receptor (beta chain) sequence with its context. This entry is derived from a study of blood T cell repertoires in COVID-19. For the study at large: Samples came from the United States, Italy and Spain, spanning acute and convalescent COVID-19.

The V gene's germline CDR1 is SGHNT and CDR2 YENEEA. The CDR3 is made up of 13 amino acids. The V gene lost 2 bases and the J gene lost 8 bases, with 10 bases spanning the gap. The data were produced by immunoSEQ multiplex PCR, yet TCRdb's version contains in-frame clones alone and is incomplete. The table records tens of thousands of clones, approximately 80% of them present only once. Sequencing was performed on peripheral blood. The V and J genes are TRBV11-3 and TRBJ2-1; TRBD1 might be the D (5 bases). The TCR comes from an older man with COVID-19, enrolled during active disease. The CDR3 here is CASSLIQGDEQFF. For the CDR3, the DNA is TGTGCCAGCAGCTTAATTCAGGGTGATGAGCAGTTCTTC.